Following are 27 T cell receptor beta chains from one sample sequenced in a study of CD8+ T cells in alopecia areata. RNA extraction and reverse transcription yielded cDNA as sequencing template. Assay used: immunoSEQ multiplex PCR; TCRdb lists only in-frame clones, some missing. The sample includes 100,000 to 150,000 clones, about 49% of them seen just once. The sample was CD8+ T cells sorted from blood, taken at week 0. The receptors here all came from a human donor with alopecia areata.

The chain links TRBV5-6 to TRBJ1-5; no clear D. This CDR3 has 13 amino acids. Germline CDR1 SGHDT, CDR2 YYEEEE. V was clipped by 0 bases and J by 5 bases, with 6 bases between them. The DNA of the CDR3 is TGTGCCAGCAGCTTGGCCACAGATCAGCCCCAGCATTTT. It codes for CASSLATDQPQHF.

The V call is TRBV25-1, the J call TRBJ2-7; D unclear. Per the germline V gene, CDR1 is MGHDK and CDR2 is SYGVNS. The CDR3 has 13 residues. V lost 3 bases and J lost 0, with 6 bases in between. CDR3: CASSEPTSYEQYF. CDR3 DNA sequence: TGTGCCAGCAGTGAGCCAACCTCCTACGAGCAGTACTTC.

The chain combines TRBV27 with TRBJ2-5; TRBD1 matches 8 bases. Trimming cost V 8 bases and J 5 bases; bases outside gene matches: 4. The CDR3 is 12 amino acids. Germline V lookup: CDR1 MNHEY, CDR2 SMNVEV (reference sequence). The chain's CDR3 is CASGRGRETQYF. CDR3 DNA: TGTGCCAGCGGCAGGGGGCGGGAGACCCAGTACTTC.

The genes are TRBV13 and TRBJ2-7; D may be TRBD1 (5 bases). Trimming removed 0 bases at V and 4 bases at J, with 16 bases between. This CDR3 region has 16 residues. Germline V gene data show CDR1 as PRHDT and CDR2 as FYEKMQ (reference sequence). CDR3: CASSLGTGPDLYEQYF. The CDR3 region has the DNA TGTGCCAGCAGCTTAGGAACAGGCCCCGACTTATACGAGCAGTACTTC. Combining the CDR3 with reference TRBV13 and TRBJ2-7 gives the whole variable domain AAGVIQSPRHLIKEKRETATLKCYPIPRHDTVYWYQQGPGQDPQFLISFYEKMQSDKGSIPDRFSAQQFSDYHSELNMSSLELGDSALYFCASSLGTGPDLYEQYFGPGTRLTVT.

This rearrangement joins TRBV29-1 to TRBJ2-1, with D possibly being TRBD2 (6 bases). The V gene's germline CDR1 is SQVTM and CDR2 ANQGSEA. The germline V and J ends were trimmed by 0 bases and 5 bases, with 11 bases remaining between them. The CDR3 has 14 residues. This CDR3 is CSVEDIAVHNEQFF. CDR3 DNA: TGCAGCGTTGAAGACATAGCGGTACACAATGAGCAGTTCTTC.

V is TRBV27 and J is TRBJ1-1; 9 bases map to TRBD1. The V gene's germline CDR1 is MNHEY and CDR2 SMNVEV (reference sequence). The ends lost 8 bases at V and 1 base at J; junction bases unmatched: 5. This CDR3 region has 14 residues. The chain's CDR3 is CASGQTGGNTEAFF. The CDR3, as DNA: TGTGCCAGCGGACAGACAGGGGGGAACACTGAAGCTTTCTTT.

This clone appeared a few times. In DNA, the CDR3 is TGTGCCAGCAGCCCCGAGGGGTCCTCTGGAAACACCATATATTTT. Its translation: CASSPEGSSGNTIYF. The chain uses TRBV9 and TRBJ1-3; tentatively, D is TRBD1 (5 bases). The CDR3 is 15 amino acids. Germline V gene lookup returns CDR1 SGDLS and CDR2 YYNGEE. V was shortened by 4 bases and J by 0 bases, with 11 bases between the two germline ends.

The CDR3 here is CASRERGYGYTF. CDR3 sequence (DNA): TGTGCCAGCAGAGAGAGGGGCTATGGCTACACCTTC. This sequence joins TRBV6-5 and TRBJ1-2; D is perhaps TRBD1 (5 bases). This CDR3 comprises 12 residues. Germline-derived CDR1 and CDR2 are MNHEY and SVGAGI. Trimming shortened V by 6 bases and J by 4 bases, and 9 bases separated the two germline ends.

As DNA, the CDR3 is TGTGCCTGGACCCTGGTAGGGGCTGGCTCACCCCTCCACTTT. It codes for CAWTLVGAGSPLHF. The rearrangement uses TRBV30 and TRBJ1-6, with D perhaps TRBD1 (5 bases). Per the germline V gene, CDR1 is GTSNPN and CDR2 is SVGIG (reference sequence). The germline V and J ends were trimmed by 4 bases and 10 bases, with 17 bases remaining between them. The CDR3 contains 14 residues.

This clone came up a few times. V and J are TRBV4-1 and TRBJ1-6; a possible D gene is TRBD1 (6 bases). CDR3 length equals 15 residues. Trimming took off 1 base at V and 8 bases at J, with 12 bases between the two ends. The germline V gene has CDR1 MGHRA and CDR2 YSYEKL. The CDR3 is CASSQGRQEYSPLHF. CDR3 nucleotide sequence: TGCGCCAGCAGCCAAGGAAGACAGGAGTATTCACCCCTCCACTTT.

This rearrangement joins TRBV4-1 to TRBJ2-7; D is perhaps TRBD2 (6 bases). Germline V gene lookup returns CDR1 MGHRA and CDR2 YSYEKL. V was trimmed by 0 bases and J by 5 bases, leaving 11 bases between them. The CDR3 contains 14 residues. The CDR3 nucleotides are TGCGCCAGCAGCCAAGATCCGGGGGTAAACGAGCAGTACTTC. This codes for CASSQDPGVNEQYF.

This sequence joins TRBV30 and TRBJ1-1; D is ambiguous. The CDR3 has 11 amino acids. V lost 3 bases and J lost 3, with 5 bases in between. Germline V gene lookup returns CDR1 GTSNPN and CDR2 SVGIG (reference sequence). The CDR3 spells CAWREYTEAFF. The CDR3, as DNA: TGTGCCTGGAGAGAGTACACTGAAGCTTTCTTT.

This clone was recorded once. The chain couples TRBV4-1 to TRBJ1-1; D call uncertain. This CDR3 has 16 amino acids. The germline V and J ends were trimmed by 0 bases and 0 bases, with 11 bases remaining between them. Germline-derived CDR1 and CDR2 are MGHRA and YSYEKL. CDR3 in amino acids: CASSQDLSLMNTEAFF. CDR3 nucleotide sequence: TGCGCCAGCAGCCAAGATCTTAGCCTTATGAACACTGAAGCTTTCTTT.

The DNA for the CDR3 is TGTGCCAGTAGTATGGCGATCCTGGGGGGTACGCAGTATTTT. Translated, it gives CASSMAILGGTQYF. The rearrangement uses TRBV19 and TRBJ2-3; D possibly corresponds to TRBD2 (6 bases). Germline CDR1 reads LNHDA; CDR2 reads SQIVND (reference sequence). Trimming removed 3 bases from V and 8 bases from J, with 15 bases in between. The CDR3 is made up of 14 amino acids.

The chain has TRBV6-5 and TRBJ2-1; D uncertain. The CDR3 consists of 13 residues. Between the trimmed V and J ends, which lost 0 bases and 8 bases, there was a span of 8 bases. Per germline, CDR1 MNHEY and CDR2 SVGAGI. In DNA form, the CDR3 reads TGTGCCAGCAGTTACTCAACGCTTCATGAGCAGTTCTTC. Protein: CASSYSTLHEQFF.

V and J are TRBV9 and TRBJ2-2; D not resolved. CDR1 is SGDLS and CDR2 is YYNGEE in the germline V gene. V lost 1 base, J lost 8 bases, and 6 bases lay in between. This CDR3 spans 12 amino acids. CDR3 sequence: CASSVPGGELFF. The CDR3 DNA is TGTGCCAGCAGCGTACCCGGAGGGGAGCTGTTTTTT.

J is TRBJ2-7 and V is TRBV7-2; D is undetermined. The germline gives CDR1 SGHTA, CDR2 FQGNSA. Trimming left V 4 bases short and J 5 bases short, with 9 bases between. The CDR3 covers 12 residues. The CDR3 sequence: CASSSLRNEQYF. The CDR3 DNA reads as TGTGCCAGCAGCTCCCTTAGGAACGAGCAGTACTTC.

The V call is TRBV5-6, the J call TRBJ2-7; TRBD2 is a possible D gene (6 bases). The germline V and J ends were trimmed by 0 bases and 1 base, with 17 bases remaining between them. This CDR3 contains 17 residues. Germline-derived CDR1 and CDR2 are SGHDT and YYEEEE. The CDR3 DNA sequence: TGTGCCAGCAGCTTGGAGTCGCGGGGAGACTTATCCTACGAGCAGTACTTC. Its protein is CASSLESRGDLSYEQYF.

V usage is TRBV7-9 and J usage is TRBJ1-2; tentatively, D is TRBD1 (5 bases). CDR1 SEHNR and CDR2 FQNEAQ come from the germline V gene (reference sequence). The CDR3 has 15 amino acids. V dropped 2 bases and J dropped 5 bases, with 15 bases sitting between them. The CDR3 spells CASSLSDPGRYGYTF. The CDR3 DNA reads as TGTGCCAGCAGCTTATCGGATCCAGGGCGTTATGGCTACACCTTC.

This clone was seen more than once but under ten times. V usage is TRBV9 and J usage is TRBJ2-3, with D possibly being TRBD1 or TRBD2 (5 bases each). Germline assignment: CDR1 SGDLS and CDR2 YYNGEE. The CDR3 runs to 14 residues. Trimming cost V 5 bases and J 2 bases, with 12 bases left between them. The CDR3 nucleotides read TGTGCCAGCAGTTGGGACGGAAACACAGATACGCAGTATTTT. As protein: CASSWDGNTDTQYF.

V and J are TRBV5-6 and TRBJ1-2; possible D gene TRBD1, 5 bases. The CDR3 contains 12 residues. Germline V gives CDR1 SGHDT, CDR2 YYEEEE. Trimming took 4 bases from V and 8 from J, leaving 12 bases between them. The CDR3 region has the DNA TGTGCCAGCAGCCTCGGCGGGACCGGCTACACCTTC. Its translation is CASSLGGTGYTF.

The V gene is TRBV29-1, the J gene TRBJ2-1; TRBD1 matches 11 bases. Per the germline V gene, CDR1 is SQVTM and CDR2 is ANQGSEA. The CDR3 runs 13 residues. With V trimmed by 5 bases and J by 7 bases, 4 bases remained unmatched. The CDR3 loop is CSVIGTGGNEQFF. Written as DNA, the CDR3 is TGCAGCGTTATCGGGACAGGGGGTAATGAGCAGTTCTTC.

The chain combines TRBV15 with TRBJ2-5; D is possibly TRBD1 or TRBD2 (6 bases each). The V gene lost 7 bases and the J gene lost 7 bases, with 10 bases spanning the gap. This CDR3 spans 11 amino acids. Germline values: CDR1 LNHNV, CDR2 YYDKDF (reference sequence). CDR3 DNA: TGTGCCACCACGGGGGCGGGGACCCAGTACTTC. It translates to CATTGAGTQYF.

The gene calls are TRBV5-4 and TRBJ2-1; the D gene is possibly TRBD1 (6 bases). This CDR3 is built from 16 residues. Germline V gives CDR1 SGHNT, CDR2 YYREEE (reference sequence). V was shortened by 3 bases and J by 7 bases, with 20 bases between the two germline ends. The CDR3 spells CASSSLTGILENEQFF. The DNA of the CDR3 is TGTGCCAGCAGCTCCCTAACAGGGATCCTTGAGAATGAGCAGTTCTTC.

This clone was found a few times. The genes are TRBV6-5 and TRBJ2-1; 11 nucleotides align to TRBD2. The J segment lost 3 bases and the V segment lost 6 bases, leaving 4 bases of the junction unmatched. Looked up from germline, CDR1 is MNHEY and CDR2 is SVGAGI. This CDR3 is built from 15 residues. The CDR3 DNA is TGTGCCAGCAGCCCTCTAGCGGGGGGCTACAATGAGCAGTTCTTC. Protein sequence: CASSPLAGGYNEQFF.

As concerns this clone: Different DNA sequences within this sample yield the same CDR3. The DNA for the CDR3 is TGCAGTGCCTCCGAAAATACGCAGTATTTT. Encoded protein: CSASENTQYF. The V gene is TRBV20-1, the J gene TRBJ2-3; D gene ambiguous. This CDR3 has 10 residues. With 6 bases removed from V and 7 bases from J, the gap between germline ends came to 8 bases. From germline, CDR1 is DFQATT and CDR2 SNEGSKA (reference sequence).

V usage is TRBV29-1 and J usage is TRBJ1-2; D ambiguous. Trimming removed 4 bases from V and 4 bases from J, with 13 bases in between. In germline, CDR1 is SQVTM, CDR2 ANQGSEA. The CDR3 contains 13 residues. The CDR3 DNA reads TGCAGCGTTGTCCAGGATGCTACCTATGGCTACACCTTC. Translated: CSVVQDATYGYTF.